This TCR beta chain stems from a study of OX40 agonist ivuxolimab in advanced cancers. Whole-study context: Patients were dosed intravenously with ivuxolimab at 0.01 to 10 mg/kg every 2 weeks. Study-level results: Several nonresponders also turned out to have low normalized T-cell clonal expansion.

This table comes from immunoSEQ multiplex PCR, and its TCRdb copy is limited to in-frame clones, with some not included. The table has 25,000 to 40,000 clones, approximately 87% seen once. Comments on this clone: Its target is not known.

Researchers took blood at baseline, on cycle 4 day 1, and on cycle 7 day 1. The receptor comes from an adult with an advanced solid tumor such as melanoma, head and neck, liver or kidney cancer. Sequencing used CD4+ or CD8+ T cells sorted from blood, obtained in a trial of the OX40 agonist ivuxolimab.

The CDR3 DNA is TGTGCCAGCAGCGGAGGACGGTCGGCCGAGCAGTACTTC. It encodes CASSGGRSAEQYF. The V call is TRBV2, the J call TRBJ2-7, with a possible D match to TRBD2 (5 bases). This CDR3 is 13 amino acids long. V gave up 6 bases and J gave up 6 bases, with 15 bases separating them. CDR1 and CDR2 from the germline V gene are SNHLY and FYNNEI.